Listed below are T cell receptor beta chains from one sample, sequenced in a study of T cells in localized non-small cell lung cancer. TCRdb keeps only in-frame clones here, not all; method: immunoSEQ multiplex PCR. The sample has about 40,000 clones; 75% to 90% are singletons. The sample in question was peripheral blood, obtained before any cancer treatment. These TCRs come from a man aged 40 to 75 with stage I lung adenocarcinoma. CDR3s include the opening cysteine and the closing phenylalanine or tryptophan. The D gene is left open where the match is weak. Clone sizes are given selectively: once, few, many, or a class where the clone is expanded.

abundance,j_gene,len,v_gene,d_gene,CDR3aa,CDR3nt
.,TRBJ2-1,13,TRBV9,TRBD2,CASSDYSGSEQFF,TGTGCCAGCAGCGACTATAGCGGGAGTGAGCAGTTCTTC
.,TRBJ1-1,8,TRBV29-1,.,CSGGGAFF,TGCAGCGGGGGGGGAGCTTTCTTT
once,TRBJ1-1,14,TRBV11-2,.,CASSSGTPNTEAFF,TGTGCCAGCAGCTCCGGGACACCCAACACTGAAGCTTTCTTT
.,TRBJ2-5,15,TRBV6-6,.,CASSYSPGAGETQYF,TGTGCCAGCAGTTACTCACCCGGGGCAGGGGAGACCCAGTACTTC
few,TRBJ1-5,18,TRBV19,TRBD1,CASSMDRGRGVSNQPQHF,TGTGCCAGTAGTATGGACAGGGGGCGCGGAGTGAGCAATCAGCCCCAGCATTTT
.,TRBJ2-2,15,TRBV28,.,CASSFPDSPTGELFF,TGTGCCAGCAGTTTCCCGGACTCCCCCACCGGGGAGCTGTTTTTT
.,TRBJ1-2,12,TRBV5-4,.,CASSSTEYGYTF,TGTGCCAGCAGCTCGACAGAGTATGGCTACACCTTC
once,TRBJ2-5,13,TRBV19,.,CASSMGRVETQYF,TGTGCCAGTAGTATGGGAAGGGTGGAGACCCAGTACTTC
once,TRBJ1-3,18,TRBV7-3,.,CASSLKGEWDNSGNTIYF,TGTGCCAGCAGCTTAAAAGGGGAGTGGGACAACTCTGGAAACACCATATATTTT
once,TRBJ2-1,16,TRBV11-2,TRBD2,CASSLEPSPTGGEQFF,TGTGCCAGCAGCTTAGAACCTAGCCCGACGGGGGGTGAGCAGTTCTTC
.,TRBJ2-3,12,TRBV7-9,.,CASSKYTDTQYF,TGTGCCAGCAGCAAATACACAGATACGCAGTATTTT
few,TRBJ2-7,14,TRBV28,TRBD2,CASSLSGASYEQYF,TGTGCCAGCAGTTTGAGCGGGGCCTCCTACGAGCAGTACTTC
.,TRBJ2-3,17,TRBV4-1,.,CASSQGSFWRDADTQYF,TGCGCCAGCAGCCAGGGTAGTTTTTGGAGGGACGCAGATACGCAGTATTTT
.,TRBJ2-7,15,TRBV15,.,CATSRGATSNYEQYF,TGTGCCACCAGCAGAGGAGCGACTAGTAACTACGAGCAGTACTTC
.,TRBJ2-7,16,TRBV7-9,.,CASSSNRNDRLLEQYF,TGTGCCAGCAGCTCAAACCGGAACGACCGATTGCTCGAGCAGTACTTC
.,TRBJ2-7,13,TRBV7-2,.,CASSSQVGDEQYF,TGTGCCAGCAGCTCTCAGGTCGGCGACGAGCAGTACTTC
.,TRBJ1-1,13,TRBV5-1,.,CASSLAGFTEAFF,TGCGCCAGCAGCTTGGCGGGGTTCACTGAAGCTTTCTTT
.,TRBJ2-1,15,TRBV7-8,TRBD2,CASSLGGSLYNEQFF,TGTGCCAGCAGCTTAGGCGGGAGTCTCTACAATGAGCAGTTCTTC
once,TRBJ2-5,15,TRBV7-7,TRBD1,CASSSTGNSKETQYF,TGTGCTAGCAGCTCGACAGGGAACTCGAAAGAGACCCAGTACTTC
.,TRBJ1-1,14,TRBV27,TRBD1,CASNRQGPNTEAFF,TGTGCCAGCAACCGACAGGGGCCAAACACTGAAGCTTTCTTT
once,TRBJ2-5,14,TRBV19,TRBD1,CASSTQGVQETQYF,TGTGCCAGTAGTACCCAGGGGGTCCAAGAGACCCAGTACTTC
.,TRBJ2-5,14,TRBV5-1,TRBD2,CASSFLAGEETQYF,TGCGCCAGCAGCTTCCTAGCGGGAGAAGAGACCCAGTACTTC
.,TRBJ1-5,16,TRBV19,TRBD1,CASSMWGQYSNQPQHF,TGTGCCAGTAGTATGTGGGGACAGTATAGCAATCAGCCCCAGCATTTT
.,TRBJ2-2,17,TRBV7-2,.,CASSFRTGLLNTGELFF,TGTGCCAGCAGCTTCAGAACGGGACTCCTGAACACCGGGGAGCTGTTTTTT
.,TRBJ2-7,16,TRBV7-9,.,CASSSPGYQGSGEQYF,TGTGCCAGCAGCTCCCCCGGCTACCAGGGGTCTGGGGAGCAGTACTTC
.,TRBJ1-5,14,TRBV5-8,TRBD1,CASSFFRGDQPQHF,TGTGCCAGCAGCTTTTTCAGGGGGGATCAGCCCCAGCATTTT
.,TRBJ2-5,14,TRBV27,TRBD2,CASSPGLTQETQYF,TGTGCCAGCAGCCCGGGACTAACCCAAGAGACCCAGTACTTC
once,TRBJ2-7,14,TRBV5-1,.,CASSLWPREIEQYF,TGCGCCAGCAGCTTGTGGCCGCGGGAAATCGAGCAGTACTTC
few,TRBJ1-2,14,TRBV7-9,TRBD1,CASSLGTGNYGYTF,TGTGCCAGCAGCTTAGGGACAGGGAACTATGGCTACACCTTC
.,TRBJ2-1,16,TRBV11-2,TRBD2,CASSLVAGGSYNEQFF,TGTGCCAGCAGCTTAGTGGCGGGAGGCTCCTACAATGAGCAGTTCTTC
.,TRBJ2-1,16,TRBV11-2,.,CASSLEVGGGHGEQFF,TGTGCCAGCAGCTTAGAGGTGGGAGGCGGTCACGGTGAGCAGTTCTTC
.,TRBJ2-5,14,TRBV11-2,TRBD1,CASSSGGFQETQYF,TGTGCCAGCAGTTCAGGGGGCTTTCAAGAGACCCAGTACTTC
.,TRBJ2-2,14,TRBV30,.,CAWKKRLNTGELFF,TGTGCCTGGAAGAAGAGACTTAACACCGGGGAGCTGTTTTTT
.,TRBJ1-1,16,TRBV10-3,.,CAIRKTQGGENTEAFF,TGTGCTATCAGGAAAACACAAGGGGGGGAAAACACTGAAGCTTTCTTT
.,TRBJ2-1,13,TRBV15,.,CATSKGGHNEQFF,TGTGCCACCAGCAAGGGGGGCCACAATGAGCAGTTCTTC
.,TRBJ2-2,18,TRBV7-2,TRBD2,CASSRQPGLAANTGELFF,TGTGCCAGCAGCCGACAGCCGGGACTAGCGGCGAACACCGGGGAGCTGTTTTTT
.,TRBJ2-2,17,TRBV11-2,TRBD2,CASSLDRTSGNTGELFF,TGTGCCAGCAGCTTAGATCGGACTAGCGGTAACACCGGGGAGCTGTTTTTT
.,TRBJ2-3,13,TRBV13,.,CASSYKSPDTQYF,TGTGCCAGCAGCTATAAGTCCCCAGATACGCAGTATTTT
.,TRBJ2-4,19,TRBV13,.,CASSTTANLRLTPKNIQYF,TGTGCCAGCAGCACTACGGCGAACCTCAGACTAACTCCTAAAAACATTCAGTACTTC
.,TRBJ2-7,13,TRBV29-1,TRBD2,CSLRTSGTHEQYF,TGCAGCCTACGGACTAGCGGGACCCACGAGCAGTACTTC
.,TRBJ2-2,14,TRBV19,.,CASSAQGFTGELFF,TGTGCCAGTAGTGCACAGGGATTCACCGGGGAGCTGTTTTTT